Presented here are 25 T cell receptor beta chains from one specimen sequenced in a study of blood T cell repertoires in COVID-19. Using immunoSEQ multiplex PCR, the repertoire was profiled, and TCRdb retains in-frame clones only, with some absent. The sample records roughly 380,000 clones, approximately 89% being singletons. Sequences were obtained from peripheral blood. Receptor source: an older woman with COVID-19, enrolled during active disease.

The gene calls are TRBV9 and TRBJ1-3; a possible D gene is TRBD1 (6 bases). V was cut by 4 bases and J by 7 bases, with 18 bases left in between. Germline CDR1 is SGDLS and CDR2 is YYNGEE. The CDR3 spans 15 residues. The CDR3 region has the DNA TGTGCCAGCAGCAATCGACAGGTCGGTGGGAACACCATATATTTT. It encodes CASSNRQVGGNTIYF.

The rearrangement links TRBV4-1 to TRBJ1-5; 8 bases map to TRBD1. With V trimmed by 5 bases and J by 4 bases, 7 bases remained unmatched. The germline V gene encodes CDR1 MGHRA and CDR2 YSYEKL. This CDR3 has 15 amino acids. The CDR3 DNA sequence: TGCGCCAGCAGCTCGCAACAGGGGGTAAATCAGCCCCAGCATTTT. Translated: CASSSQQGVNQPQHF.

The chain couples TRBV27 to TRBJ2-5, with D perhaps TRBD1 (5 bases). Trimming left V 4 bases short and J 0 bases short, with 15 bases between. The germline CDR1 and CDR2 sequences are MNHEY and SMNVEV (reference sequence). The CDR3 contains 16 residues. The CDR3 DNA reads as TGTGCCAGCAGTTATCTGGGGCCTTCGTACCAAGAGACCCAGTACTTC. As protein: CASSYLGPSYQETQYF.

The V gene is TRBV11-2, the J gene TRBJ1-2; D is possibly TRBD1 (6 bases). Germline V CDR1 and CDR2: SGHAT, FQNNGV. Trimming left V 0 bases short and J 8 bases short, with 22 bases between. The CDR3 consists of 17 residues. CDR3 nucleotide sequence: TGTGCCAGCAGCTTAGAAGGAGCCAGGGGCGGTCTGTCGGGCTACACCTTC. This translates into CASSLEGARGGLSGYTF.

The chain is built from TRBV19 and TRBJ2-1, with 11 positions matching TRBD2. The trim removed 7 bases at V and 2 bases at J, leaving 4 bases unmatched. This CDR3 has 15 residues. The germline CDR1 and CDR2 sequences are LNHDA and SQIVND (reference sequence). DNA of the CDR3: TGTGCCAGTACCCTACTAGCGGGGGCCTACAATGAGCAGTTCTTC. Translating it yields CASTLLAGAYNEQFF. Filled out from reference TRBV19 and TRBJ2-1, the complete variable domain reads DGGITQSPKYLFRKEGQNVTLSCEQNLNHDAMYWYRQDPGQGLRLIYYSQIVNDFQKGDIAEGYSVSREKKESFPLTVTSAQKNPTAFYLCASTLLAGAYNEQFFGPGTRLTVL.

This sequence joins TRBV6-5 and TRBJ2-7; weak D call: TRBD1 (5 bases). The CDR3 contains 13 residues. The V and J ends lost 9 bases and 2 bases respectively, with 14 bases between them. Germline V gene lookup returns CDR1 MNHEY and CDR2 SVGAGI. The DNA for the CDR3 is TGTGCCAGTTCTAGGACATTTGCCTACGAGCAGTACTTC. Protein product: CASSRTFAYEQYF.

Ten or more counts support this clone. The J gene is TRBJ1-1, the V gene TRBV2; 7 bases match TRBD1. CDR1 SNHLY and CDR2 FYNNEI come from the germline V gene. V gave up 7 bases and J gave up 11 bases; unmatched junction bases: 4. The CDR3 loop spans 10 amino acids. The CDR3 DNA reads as TGTGCCAGCATTAGGGGGCAGGCTTTCTTT. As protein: CASIRGQAFF.

CDR3 in amino acids: CASSQGHPSNQPQHF. In DNA, the CDR3 is TGTGCCAGCAGCCAGGGACACCCTAGCAATCAGCCCCAGCATTTT. The chain uses TRBV7-9 and TRBJ1-5; weak D call: TRBD1 (6 bases). V was shortened by 5 bases and J by 0 bases, with 11 bases between the two germline ends. Germline V gives CDR1 SEHNR, CDR2 FQNEAQ (reference sequence). The CDR3 is 15 amino acids.

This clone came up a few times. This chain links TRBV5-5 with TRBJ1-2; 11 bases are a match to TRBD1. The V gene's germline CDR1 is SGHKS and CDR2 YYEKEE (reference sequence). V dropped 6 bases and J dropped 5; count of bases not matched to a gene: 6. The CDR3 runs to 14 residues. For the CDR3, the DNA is TGTGCCAGCACCACGGACAGGGGGCCGTATGGCTACACCTTC. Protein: CASTTDRGPYGYTF.

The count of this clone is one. In DNA form, the CDR3 reads TGCGCCAGCAGCTTGGATCAGTACGAGCAGTACTTC. It yields the protein CASSLDQYEQYF. V and J are TRBV5-1 and TRBJ2-7; D not certain. V was cut by 0 bases and J by 4 bases, with 5 bases left in between. This CDR3 has 12 amino acids. The germline CDR1 and CDR2 sequences are SGHRS and YFSETQ.

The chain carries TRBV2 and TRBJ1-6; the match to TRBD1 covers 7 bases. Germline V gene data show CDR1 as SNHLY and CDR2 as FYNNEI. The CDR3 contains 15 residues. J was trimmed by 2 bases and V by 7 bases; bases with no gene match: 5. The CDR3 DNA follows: TGTGCCAGCACCCGACAGGGTCCCTATAATTCACCCCTCCACTTT. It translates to CASTRQGPYNSPLHF.

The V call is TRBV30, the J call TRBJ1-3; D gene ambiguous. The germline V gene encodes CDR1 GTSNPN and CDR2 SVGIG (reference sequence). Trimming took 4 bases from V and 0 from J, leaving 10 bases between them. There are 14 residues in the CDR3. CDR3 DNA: TGTGCCTGGACTAGGCACAACTCTGGAAACACCATATATTTT. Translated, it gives CAWTRHNSGNTIYF.

For the CDR3, the DNA is TGTGCCAGCCACCCGGGACAGCGGTATGAAAAACTGTTTTTT. Its translation: CASHPGQRYEKLFF. The chain is built from TRBV19 and TRBJ1-4, with 7 bases fitting TRBD1. Per germline, CDR1 LNHDA and CDR2 SQIVND (reference sequence). The CDR3 covers 14 residues. With V trimmed by 9 bases and J by 6 bases, 10 bases remained unmatched.

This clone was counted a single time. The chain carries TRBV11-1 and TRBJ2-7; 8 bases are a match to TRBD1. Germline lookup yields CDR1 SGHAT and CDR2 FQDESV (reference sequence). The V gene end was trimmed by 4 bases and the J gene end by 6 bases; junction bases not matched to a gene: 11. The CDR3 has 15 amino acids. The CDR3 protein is CASSSFGTGGGEQYF. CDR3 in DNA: TGTGCCAGCAGCTCCTTCGGGACAGGAGGTGGCGAGCAGTACTTC.

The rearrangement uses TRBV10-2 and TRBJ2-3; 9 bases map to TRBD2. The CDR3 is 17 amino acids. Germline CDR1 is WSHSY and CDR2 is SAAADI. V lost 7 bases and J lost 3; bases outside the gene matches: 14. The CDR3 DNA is TGCGCCAGCAAAAGGGGGCGGGGGGGCTCCGGGACAGATACGCAGTATTTT. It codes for CASKRGRGGSGTDTQYF.

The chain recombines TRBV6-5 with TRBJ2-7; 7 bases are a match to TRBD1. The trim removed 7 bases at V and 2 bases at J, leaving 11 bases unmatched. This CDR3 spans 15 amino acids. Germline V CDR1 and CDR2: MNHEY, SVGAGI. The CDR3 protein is CASTKGQSIPYEQYF. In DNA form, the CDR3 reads TGTGCCAGCACCAAGGGACAGTCCATTCCCTACGAGCAGTACTTC.

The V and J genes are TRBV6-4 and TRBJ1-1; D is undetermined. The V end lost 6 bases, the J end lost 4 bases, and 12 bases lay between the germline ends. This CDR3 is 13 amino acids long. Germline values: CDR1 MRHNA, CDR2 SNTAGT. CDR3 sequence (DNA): TGTGCCAGCAGCCCACAAGAGGGCACTGAAGCTTTCTTT. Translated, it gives CASSPQEGTEAFF.

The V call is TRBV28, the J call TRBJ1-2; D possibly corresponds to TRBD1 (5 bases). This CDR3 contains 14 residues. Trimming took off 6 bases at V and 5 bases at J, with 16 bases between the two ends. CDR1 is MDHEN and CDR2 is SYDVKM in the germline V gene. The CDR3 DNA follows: TGTGCCAGCAGCCTCCCGGGAGGGGCGTATGGCTACACCTTC. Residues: CASSLPGGAYGYTF.

DNA for the CDR3: TGTGCCAGCAGCCGGAATGGGGGGGGGTACAATGAGCAGTTCTTC. It specifies CASSRNGGGYNEQFF. The genes are TRBV3-1 (or the pseudogene TRBV3-2) and TRBJ2-1; TRBD2 matches at 7 bases. Germline CDR1 is LGHDT and CDR2 is YNNKEL (reference sequence). The V and J ends lost 4 bases and 4 bases, in that order; junction bases with no gene match: 7. CDR3 length equals 15 residues.

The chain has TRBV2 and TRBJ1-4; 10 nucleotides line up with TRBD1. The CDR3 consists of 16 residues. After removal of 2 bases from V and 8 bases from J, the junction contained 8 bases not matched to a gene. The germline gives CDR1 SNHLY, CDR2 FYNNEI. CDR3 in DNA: TGTGCCAGCAGTGAAATCGGGACAGGGGCGGACGAAAAACTGTTTTTT. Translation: CASSEIGTGADEKLFF.

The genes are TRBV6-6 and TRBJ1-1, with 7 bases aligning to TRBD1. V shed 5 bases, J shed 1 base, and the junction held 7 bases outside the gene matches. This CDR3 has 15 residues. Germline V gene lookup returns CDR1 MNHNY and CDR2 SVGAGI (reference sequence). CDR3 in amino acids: CASSNRGSGNTEAFF. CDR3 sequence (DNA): TGTGCCAGCAGTAACAGGGGATCAGGGAACACTGAAGCTTTCTTT.

CDR3 coding DNA: TGTGCCAGCAGAGGTTACAAGCGGGGTGTTGGTCAGGAAAACTATGGCTACACCTTC. Translated: CASRGYKRGVGQENYGYTF. The chain recombines TRBV2 with TRBJ1-2; D ambiguous. This CDR3 is 19 amino acids long. Trimming took off 6 bases at V and 2 bases at J, with 28 bases between the two ends. Germline V gives CDR1 SNHLY, CDR2 FYNNEI. Supplemented by reference TRBV2 and TRBJ1-2, the full variable domain reads EPEVTQTPSHQVTQMGQEVILRCVPISNHLYFYWYRQILGQKVEFLVSFYNNEISEKSEIFDDQFSVERPDGSNFTLKIRSTKLEDSAMYFCASRGYKRGVGQENYGYTFGSGTRLTVV.

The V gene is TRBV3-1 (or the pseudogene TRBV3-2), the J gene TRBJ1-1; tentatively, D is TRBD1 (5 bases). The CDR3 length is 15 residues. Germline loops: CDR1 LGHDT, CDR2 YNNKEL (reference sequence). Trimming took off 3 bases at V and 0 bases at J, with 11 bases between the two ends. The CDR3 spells CASSHLDRLNTEAFF. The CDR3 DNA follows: TGTGCCAGCAGCCACTTAGACAGACTGAACACTGAAGCTTTCTTT.

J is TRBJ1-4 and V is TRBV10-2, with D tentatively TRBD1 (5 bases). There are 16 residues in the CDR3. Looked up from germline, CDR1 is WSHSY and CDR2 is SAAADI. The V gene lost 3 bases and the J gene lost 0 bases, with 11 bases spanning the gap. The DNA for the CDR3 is TGCGCCAGCAGTGATCGACAGTCAGCAACTAATGAAAAACTGTTTTTT. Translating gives CASSDRQSATNEKLFF.

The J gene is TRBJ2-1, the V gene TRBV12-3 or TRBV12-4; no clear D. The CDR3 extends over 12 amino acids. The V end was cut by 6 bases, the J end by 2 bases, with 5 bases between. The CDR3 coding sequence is TGTGCCAGCAGGGGCCCCTACAATGAGCAGTTCTTC. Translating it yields CASRGPYNEQFF.